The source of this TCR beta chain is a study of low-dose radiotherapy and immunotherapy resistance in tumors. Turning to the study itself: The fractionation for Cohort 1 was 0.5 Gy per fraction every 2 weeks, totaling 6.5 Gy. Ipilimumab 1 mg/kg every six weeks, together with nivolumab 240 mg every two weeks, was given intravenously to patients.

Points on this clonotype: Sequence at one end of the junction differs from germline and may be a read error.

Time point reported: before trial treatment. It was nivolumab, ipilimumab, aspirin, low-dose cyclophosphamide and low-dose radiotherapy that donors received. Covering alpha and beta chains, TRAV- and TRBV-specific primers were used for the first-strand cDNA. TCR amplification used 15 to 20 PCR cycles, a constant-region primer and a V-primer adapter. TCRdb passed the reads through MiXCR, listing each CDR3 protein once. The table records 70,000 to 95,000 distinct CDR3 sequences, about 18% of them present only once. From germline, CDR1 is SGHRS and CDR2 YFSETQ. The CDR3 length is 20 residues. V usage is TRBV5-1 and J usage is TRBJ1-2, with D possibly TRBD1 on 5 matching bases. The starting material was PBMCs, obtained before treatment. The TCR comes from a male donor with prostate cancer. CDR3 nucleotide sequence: TGTGCCAGCAGCTCCGAAATGGGTCGAGGGGTAAAGGGGATATACTATGGCTACACCTTC. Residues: CASSSEMGRGVKGIYYGYTF.